This TCR beta chain was observed in a study of blood T cells in healthy people across ages. A second about 7 to 12 cycle PCR used barcoded and J-beta primers. TCRdb called the 5' RACE reads again in MiXCR, with one record for every CDR3 protein. Found here are about 760,000 distinct CDR3 sequences, approximately 60% of them singletons; the top ten hold approximately 24%. In its sample, this clonotype was seen once. The CDR3 has 14 amino acids. V lost 4 bases, J lost 3 bases, and 11 bases lay in between. CDR1 is SGHDT and CDR2 is YYEEEE in the germline V gene. This clonotype was obtained from a man aged 35-49 years in good health. The sequenced sample was blood. The chain recombines TRBV5-6 with TRBJ1-5, with D perhaps TRBD1 (6 bases). In nucleotides, the CDR3 is TGTGCCAGCAGCCTCGGACAGTTCAATCAGCCCCAGCATTTT. Protein product: CASSLGQFNQPQHF.